This T cell receptor beta chain was sequenced for a study of blood T cell repertoires in COVID-19. Study-level background: Sources were T cells, B-cell-depleted T cells, or PBMCs; the material itself was cDNA or gDNA.

CDR1 is MNHEY, CDR2 SVGEGT, per germline. The CDR3 spans 15 residues. V dropped 0 bases and J dropped 12 bases, with 15 bases sitting between them. Profiled with immunoSEQ multiplex PCR; TCRdb holds only in-frame clones, not every one. In the table there are about 150,000 clones, 80% to 90% of which are singletons. This chain joins TRBV6-2 or TRBV6-3 and TRBJ1-6; a possible D gene is TRBD1 (6 bases). The clonotype comes from a man aged 80 or over with acute or convalescent COVID-19. Sequencing input: peripheral blood. The CDR3 is CASSYSRQESLPLHF. DNA for the CDR3: TGTGCCAGCAGTTACTCGAGACAGGAAAGTTTACCCCTCCACTTT.